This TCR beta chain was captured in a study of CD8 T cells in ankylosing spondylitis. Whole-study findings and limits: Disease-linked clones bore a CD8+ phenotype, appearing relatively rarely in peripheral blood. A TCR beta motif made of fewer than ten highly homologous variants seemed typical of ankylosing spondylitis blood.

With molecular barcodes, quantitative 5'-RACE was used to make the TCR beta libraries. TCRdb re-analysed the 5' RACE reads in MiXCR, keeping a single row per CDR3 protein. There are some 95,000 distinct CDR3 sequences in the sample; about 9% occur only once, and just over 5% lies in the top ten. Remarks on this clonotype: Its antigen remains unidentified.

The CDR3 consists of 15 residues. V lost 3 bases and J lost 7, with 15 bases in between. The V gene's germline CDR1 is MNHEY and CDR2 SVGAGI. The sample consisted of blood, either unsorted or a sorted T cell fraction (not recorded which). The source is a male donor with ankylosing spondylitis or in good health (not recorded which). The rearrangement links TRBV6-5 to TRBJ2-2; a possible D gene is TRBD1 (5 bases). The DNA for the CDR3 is TGTGCCAGCAGTTATAGTACAGGCTCGGACGGGGAGCTGTTTTTT. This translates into CASSYSTGSDGELFF.